This TCR beta chain stems from a study of beta chain features in type 1 diabetes. Study-level points and caveats: Any HLA type influence on TCRB rearrangement was left unresolved here. Healthy donors had naive, central memory and Treg TCRB repertoires that appeared less similar than those seen among patients.

The whole isolated RNA underwent reverse transcription, so sequencing captured expressed TCRB transcripts. Clones were read by immunoSEQ multiplex PCR, and TCRdb kept only the in-frame ones, dropping some. The sample lists 620,000 or so clones, 15% to 17% seen once, with 0.093% in the top ten. A remark on this clone: Its antigen remains unknown.

The junction had 8 bases not matched to a gene; V was cut back by 4 bases and J by 0 bases. The germline V gene encodes CDR1 SGDLS and CDR2 YYNGEE. The length of the CDR3 is 16 residues. This receptor was taken from a man in his late teens or twenties in good health. The chain recombines TRBV9 with TRBJ2-3; 7 positions match TRBD2. Sequenced sample: naive CD4+ T cells from blood. The CDR3 here is CASSTLGGTSTDTQYF. CDR3 nucleotide sequence: TGTGCCAGCAGCACCCTGGGAGGGACTAGCACAGATACGCAGTATTTT.